This TCR beta chain was found in a study of beta chain features in type 1 diabetes. Notes on the study in general: The study found moderately but significantly shorter TCRB CDR3s in all four CD4+ subsets of Type 1 diabetes patients. Across patients, naive, central memory and Treg TCRB repertoires exhibited apparently greater similarity than was observed across healthy donors. Among type 1 diabetes patients, VDJ junctions had fewer insertions and more deletions.

The CDR3 covers 15 residues. Germline CDR1 is SGHRS and CDR2 is YFSETQ. The V gene lost 3 bases and the J gene lost 0 bases, with 11 bases spanning the gap. Comment on this clone: Its antigen is not identified.

Sorting that relied on CD45RO/CCR7/CD25/CD127/CD95/CD27 yielded CD4+ naive, central memory, regulatory and stem cell-like memory cells. Sort purity for all populations was recorded as exceeding 98%. Sequencing targeted expressed TCRB transcripts, as all isolated RNA had been reverse transcribed. The data were produced by immunoSEQ multiplex PCR, yet TCRdb's version contains in-frame clones alone and is incomplete. Among 300,000 to 350,000 clones listed, around 9.7% were seen once. This receptor was taken from a man in his thirties or forties with type 1 diabetes. This chain joins TRBV5-1 and TRBJ2-3; D call uncertain. The material sequenced was central memory CD4+ T cells from blood. The CDR3 nucleotides read TGCGCCAGCAGCTCCATCACGGTTAGCACAGATACGCAGTATTTT. Amino acid sequence: CASSSITVSTDTQYF.